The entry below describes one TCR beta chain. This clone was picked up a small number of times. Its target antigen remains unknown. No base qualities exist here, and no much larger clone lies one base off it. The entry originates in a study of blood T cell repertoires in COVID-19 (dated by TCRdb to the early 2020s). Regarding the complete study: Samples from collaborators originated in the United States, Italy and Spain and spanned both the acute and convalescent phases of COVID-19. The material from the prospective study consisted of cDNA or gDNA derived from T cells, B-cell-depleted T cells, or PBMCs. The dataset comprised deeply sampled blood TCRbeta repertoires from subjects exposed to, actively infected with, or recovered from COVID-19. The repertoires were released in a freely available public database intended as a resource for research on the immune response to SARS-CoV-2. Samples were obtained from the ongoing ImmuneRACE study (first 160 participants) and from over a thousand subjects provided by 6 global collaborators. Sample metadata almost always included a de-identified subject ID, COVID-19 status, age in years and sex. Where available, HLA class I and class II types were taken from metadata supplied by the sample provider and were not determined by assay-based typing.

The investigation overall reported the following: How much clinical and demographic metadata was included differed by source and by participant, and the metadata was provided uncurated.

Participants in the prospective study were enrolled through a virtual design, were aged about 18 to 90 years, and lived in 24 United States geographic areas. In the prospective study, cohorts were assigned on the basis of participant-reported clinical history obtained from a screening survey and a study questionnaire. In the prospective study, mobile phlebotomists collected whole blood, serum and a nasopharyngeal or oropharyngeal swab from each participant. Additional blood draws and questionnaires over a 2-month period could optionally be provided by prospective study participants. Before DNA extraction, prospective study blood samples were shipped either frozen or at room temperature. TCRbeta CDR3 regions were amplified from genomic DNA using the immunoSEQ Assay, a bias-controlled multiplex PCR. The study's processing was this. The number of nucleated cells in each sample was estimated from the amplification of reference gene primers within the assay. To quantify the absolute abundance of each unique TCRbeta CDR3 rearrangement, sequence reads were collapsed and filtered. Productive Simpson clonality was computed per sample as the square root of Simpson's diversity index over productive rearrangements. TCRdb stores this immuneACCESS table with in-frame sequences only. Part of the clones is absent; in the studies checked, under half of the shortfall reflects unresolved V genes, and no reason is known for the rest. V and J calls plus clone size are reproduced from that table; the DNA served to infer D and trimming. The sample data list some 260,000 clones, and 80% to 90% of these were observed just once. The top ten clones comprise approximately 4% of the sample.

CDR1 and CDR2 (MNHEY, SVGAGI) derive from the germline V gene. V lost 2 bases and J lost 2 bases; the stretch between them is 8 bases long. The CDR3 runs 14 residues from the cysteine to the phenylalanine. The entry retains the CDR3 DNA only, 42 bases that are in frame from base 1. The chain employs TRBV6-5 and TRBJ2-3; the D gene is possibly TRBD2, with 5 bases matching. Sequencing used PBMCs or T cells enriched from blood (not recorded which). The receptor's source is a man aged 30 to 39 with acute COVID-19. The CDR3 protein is CASSYRLNTDTQYF. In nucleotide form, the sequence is TGTGCCAGCAGTTACAGACTAAACACAGATACGCAGTATTTT.